This TCR beta chain stems from a study of blood T cell repertoires in COVID-19. Across the study: Italy, Spain and the United States were the sources of the convalescent and acute COVID-19 samples. The analysed material was cDNA or gDNA that came from T cells, B-cell-depleted T cells, or PBMCs.

Original data processing: Using reference gene primer amplification, nucleated cell counts were estimated. Using immunoSEQ multiplex PCR, the repertoire was profiled, and TCRdb retains in-frame clones only, with some absent. That table is the source of V, J and clone size, and D and trimming were worked out from the DNA. Of 15,000 to 20,000 clones in the sample, 87% were seen once. From germline, CDR1 is LNHDA and CDR2 SQIVND (reference sequence). Trimming pared 7 bases from V and 6 bases from J, leaving 20 bases between. CDR3 length: 15 amino acids. The source is a human donor in a cohort sampled during active COVID-19. Sequenced: peripheral blood. V is TRBV19 and J is TRBJ2-3; a weak D match, TRBD2 (6 bases). In DNA, the CDR3 is TGTGCCAGTACCCCCAGCGGGCGACGTATGGATACGCAGTATTTT. Protein sequence: CASTPSGRRMDTQYF.